These 16 T cell receptor beta chains originate from one sample sequenced in a study of cytomegalovirus exposure and HLA in healthy donors. 60 Vbeta and 13 Jbeta primers were used in PCR. Profiling relied on immunoSEQ multiplex PCR, and the TCRdb table lists in-frame clones only, not all of them. This table holds about 140,000 clones, roughly three fifths found once. The sequenced sample consisted of PBMCs. The receptor set was obtained from a male donor in good health and CMV-seronegative.

The V and J genes are TRBV28 and TRBJ1-1; unclear D gene. The V gene lost 3 bases and the J gene lost 3 bases, with 11 bases spanning the gap. Germline values: CDR1 MDHEN, CDR2 SYDVKM. The CDR3 runs 14 residues. The CDR3 spells CASSFARVDTEAFF. The CDR3 coding sequence is TGTGCCAGCAGTTTCGCCCGGGTAGACACTGAAGCTTTCTTT. The variable domain in full, completed from reference TRBV28 and TRBJ1-1, reads DVKVTQSSRYLVKRTGEKVFLECVQDMDHENMFWYRQDPGLGLRLIYFSYDVKMKEKGDIPEGYSVSREKKERFSLILESASTNQTSMYLCASSFARVDTEAFFGQGTRLTVV.

The chain employs TRBV28 and TRBJ1-5, with D tentatively TRBD1 (5 bases). The CDR3 covers 13 residues. V was trimmed by 6 bases and J by 6 bases, leaving 12 bases between them. CDR1 is MDHEN, CDR2 SYDVKM, per germline. The CDR3 nucleotides are TGTGCCAGCAGCCCAGGGTGGGGTCAGCCCCAGCATTTT. It yields the protein CASSPGWGQPQHF.

This clone was recorded once. The chain combines TRBV7-2 with TRBJ1-1; 8 nucleotides line up with TRBD1. CDR1 is SGHTA, CDR2 FQGNSA, per germline. CDR3 length: 14 residues. The J segment lost 1 base and the V segment lost 3 bases, leaving 1 base of the junction unmatched. CDR3 DNA: TGTGCCAGCAGCTTCGGGACAGGGAACACTGAAGCTTTCTTT. It yields the protein CASSFGTGNTEAFF. Full variable domain (rest looked up from reference TRBV7-2 and TRBJ1-1): GAGVSQSPSNKVTEKGKDVELRCDPISGHTALYWYRQSLGQGLEFLIYFQGNSAPDKSGLPSDRFSAERTGGSVSTLTIQRTQQEDSAVYLCASSFGTGNTEAFFGQGTRLTVV.

The chain carries TRBV6-5 and TRBJ1-3; TRBD1 matches at 7 bases. Per the germline V gene, CDR1 is MNHEY and CDR2 is SVGAGI. V trimming: 2 bases; J trimming: 4 bases; junction bases outside the gene matches: 8. The CDR3 runs to 16 residues. CDR3 bases: TGTGCCAGCAGTTACCAGGGGGGCCGTCGAGGAAACACCATATATTTT. It encodes CASSYQGGRRGNTIYF.

This clone was detected only a few times. V is TRBV27 and J is TRBJ1-6, with a tentative D call TRBD1 (5 bases). Deletions cut 0 bases from V and 4 bases from J, with 13 bases between. The CDR3 length is 17 residues. Germline lookup yields CDR1 MNHEY and CDR2 SMNVEV (reference sequence). CDR3 sequence reads: CASSLSRVGGYNSPLHF. The DNA of the CDR3 is TGTGCCAGCAGTTTATCGCGGGTGGGGGGGTATAATTCACCCCTCCACTTT.

CDR3 sequence reads: CASSPGYEQYF. CDR3 sequence (DNA): TGTGCCAGCAGCCCCGGGTACGAGCAGTACTTC. The V gene is TRBV2, the J gene TRBJ2-7; unclear D gene. The CDR3 runs 11 residues. The germline V gene encodes CDR1 SNHLY and CDR2 FYNNEI. Trimming removed 6 bases from V and 4 bases from J, with 7 bases in between.

The rearrangement joins TRBV7-2 to TRBJ1-4, with D maybe TRBD1 (5 bases). The CDR3 has 14 amino acids. V lost 5 bases, J lost 2 bases, and 9 bases lay in between. CDR1 and CDR2 from the germline V gene are SGHTA and FQGNSA. The CDR3 nucleotides are TGTGCCAGCAGCCCGTGGGGCACTAATGAAAAACTGTTTTTT. Amino acid sequence: CASSPWGTNEKLFF.

This clone was detected a few times. The genes are TRBV9 and TRBJ1-2, with 11 bases lining up with TRBD1. After removal of 0 bases from V and 6 bases from J, the junction contained 1 base not matched to a gene. This CDR3 spans 14 amino acids. Germline V gives CDR1 SGDLS, CDR2 YYNGEE. The CDR3 region is CASSVGTGGDGYTF. Here the CDR3 DNA reads TGTGCCAGCAGCGTAGGGACAGGGGGCGATGGCTACACCTTC.

The chain couples TRBV2 to TRBJ2-3, with TRBD2 identical over 13 bases. CDR1 is SNHLY and CDR2 is FYNNEI in the germline V gene. The ends lost 6 bases at V and 5 bases at J; junction bases unmatched: 5. The CDR3 spans 15 residues. Here the CDR3 reads CASRKGLAGQDTQYF. The CDR3 DNA reads as TGTGCCAGCAGAAAGGGACTAGCGGGGCAAGATACGCAGTATTTT.

The V gene is TRBV6-6, the J gene TRBJ1-3; a possible D gene is TRBD1 (5 bases). The CDR3 loop spans 14 amino acids. From germline, CDR1 is MNHNY and CDR2 SVGAGI (reference sequence). V lost 7 bases and J lost 3, with 13 bases in between. The CDR3, as DNA: TGTGCCAGCACCCAAATCAGGGATGGAAACACCATATATTTT. It specifies CASTQIRDGNTIYF.

The V and J genes are TRBV30 and TRBJ1-4; the D is unclear. The CDR3 has 13 amino acids. CDR1 GTSNPN and CDR2 SVGIG come from the germline V gene (reference sequence). V lost 4 bases and J 0 bases, leaving 6 bases between the germline ends. CDR3 nucleotides: TGTGCCTGGAAGCGAGCAACTAATGAAAAACTGTTTTTT. Translating gives CAWKRATNEKLFF.

The chain links TRBV14 to TRBJ1-1; D is uncertain. The length of the CDR3 is 16 residues. Per the germline V gene, CDR1 is SGHDN and CDR2 is FVKESK. V dropped 4 bases and J dropped 1 base, with 16 bases sitting between them. The CDR3 protein is CASSPTHSNGNTEAFF. The CDR3 DNA follows: TGTGCCAGCAGCCCGACACATTCGAATGGGAACACTGAAGCTTTCTTT.

The J gene is TRBJ1-1, the V gene TRBV5-1; D may be TRBD1 (6 bases). Germline V CDR1 and CDR2: SGHRS, YFSETQ. This CDR3 spans 16 amino acids. The V gene lost 3 bases and the J gene lost 1 base, with 16 bases spanning the gap. CDR3 loop: CASSSTTPDRNTEAFF. Here the CDR3 DNA reads TGCGCCAGCAGCTCAACCACCCCGGACAGGAACACTGAAGCTTTCTTT.

The chain couples TRBV5-6 to TRBJ1-2, with 10 bases matching TRBD1. V gave up 4 bases and J gave up 7 bases; unmatched junction bases: 7. This CDR3 comprises 14 residues. Germline CDR1 SGHDT, CDR2 YYEEEE. CDR3 nucleotide sequence: TGTGCCAGCAGCAAGGGACAGGGGATAGCTGGCTACACCTTC. It is translated as CASSKGQGIAGYTF. The whole variable domain, remainder taken from reference TRBV5-6 and TRBJ1-2, is DAGVTQSPTHLIKTRGQQVTLRCSPKSGHDTVSWYQQALGQGPQFIFQYYEEEERQRGNFPDRFSGHQFPNYSSELNVNALLLGDSALYLCASSKGQGIAGYTFGSGTRLTVV.

The chain employs TRBV28 and TRBJ2-7, with 8 positions matching TRBD2. Germline V CDR1 and CDR2: MDHEN, SYDVKM. Trimming removed 7 bases from V and 2 bases from J; junction bases left unmatched: 1. CDR3 length equals 12 residues. CDR3 region: CASTTSAYEQYF. Here the CDR3 DNA reads TGTGCCAGCACGACTAGCGCCTACGAGCAGTACTTC.

This clone was picked up a small number of times. The rearrangement uses TRBV5-6 and TRBJ2-3, with a weak D call TRBD1 (5 bases). This CDR3 is 14 amino acids long. Looked up from germline, CDR1 is SGHDT and CDR2 is YYEEEE. Trimming removed 0 bases from V and 2 bases from J, with 7 bases in between. The CDR3 DNA reads TGTGCCAGCAGCTTGGGACAGCCCACAGATACGCAGTATTTT. Amino acid sequence: CASSLGQPTDTQYF.